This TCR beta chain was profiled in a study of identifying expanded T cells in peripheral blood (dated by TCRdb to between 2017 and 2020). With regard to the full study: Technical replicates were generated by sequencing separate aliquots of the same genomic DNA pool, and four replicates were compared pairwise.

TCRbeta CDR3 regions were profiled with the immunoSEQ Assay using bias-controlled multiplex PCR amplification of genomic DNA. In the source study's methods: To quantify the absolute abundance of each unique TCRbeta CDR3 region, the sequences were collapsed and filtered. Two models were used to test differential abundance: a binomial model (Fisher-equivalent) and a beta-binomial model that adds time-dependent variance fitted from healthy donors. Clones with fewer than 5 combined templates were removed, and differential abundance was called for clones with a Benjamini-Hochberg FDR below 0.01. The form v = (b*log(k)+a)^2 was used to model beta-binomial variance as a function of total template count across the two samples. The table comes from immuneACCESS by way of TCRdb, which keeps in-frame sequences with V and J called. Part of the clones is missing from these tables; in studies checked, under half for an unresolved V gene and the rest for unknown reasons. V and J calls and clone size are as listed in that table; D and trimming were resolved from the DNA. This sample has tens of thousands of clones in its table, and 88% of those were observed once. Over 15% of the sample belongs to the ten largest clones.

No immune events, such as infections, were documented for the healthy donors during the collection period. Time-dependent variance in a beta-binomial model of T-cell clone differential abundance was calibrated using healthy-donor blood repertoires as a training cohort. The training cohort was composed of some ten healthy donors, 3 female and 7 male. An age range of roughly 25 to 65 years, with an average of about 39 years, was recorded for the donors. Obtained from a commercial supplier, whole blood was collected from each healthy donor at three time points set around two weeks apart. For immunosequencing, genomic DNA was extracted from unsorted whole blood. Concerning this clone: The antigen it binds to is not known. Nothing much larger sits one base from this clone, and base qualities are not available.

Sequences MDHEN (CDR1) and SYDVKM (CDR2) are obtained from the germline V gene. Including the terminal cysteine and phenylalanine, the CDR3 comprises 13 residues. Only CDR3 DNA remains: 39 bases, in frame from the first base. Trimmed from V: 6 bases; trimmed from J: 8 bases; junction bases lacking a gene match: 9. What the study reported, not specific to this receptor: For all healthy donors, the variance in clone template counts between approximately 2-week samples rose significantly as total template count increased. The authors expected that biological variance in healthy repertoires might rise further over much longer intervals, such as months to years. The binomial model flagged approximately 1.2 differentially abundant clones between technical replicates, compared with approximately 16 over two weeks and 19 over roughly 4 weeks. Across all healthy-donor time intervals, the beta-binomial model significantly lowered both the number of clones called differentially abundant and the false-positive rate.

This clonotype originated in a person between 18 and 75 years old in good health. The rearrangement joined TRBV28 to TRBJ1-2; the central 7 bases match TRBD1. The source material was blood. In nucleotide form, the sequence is TGTGCCAGCAGAGACAGGGTAGAGAAAGGCTACACCTTC. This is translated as CASRDRVEKGYTF.